The TCR beta chain described here comes from a study of cytomegalovirus exposure and HLA in healthy donors. Whole-study results and caveats: Differences between HLA loci emerged in a later analysis of TCR association rates, with DRB1 most and HLA-C fewest.

Concerning this clone: Its antigen is not identified.

Germline CDR1 is SGHRS and CDR2 is YFSETQ. Trimming took 0 bases from V and 6 from J, leaving 20 bases between them. The CDR3 has 17 amino acids. A multiplex PCR was run with 60 Vbeta primers and 13 Jbeta primers. Repertoires were generated with immunoSEQ multiplex PCR, while TCRdb's copy carries only in-frame clones and drops some. This sample carries 150,000 to 200,000 clones, about three quarters of them seen once, and the ten largest clones take around 9.3%. This receptor was identified in a young man in good health and CMV-seropositive. The chain is built from TRBV5-1 and TRBJ2-3; perhaps TRBD1 as D (5 bases). The specimen was PBMCs. The CDR3 spells CASSLGTPGLIGDTQYF. The CDR3 DNA reads TGCGCCAGCAGCTTGGGGACACCGGGTCTCATCGGGGATACGCAGTATTTT.